This T cell receptor beta chain is from a study of blood T cell repertoires in COVID-19. Looking at the study overall: The study drew acute and convalescent COVID-19 samples from the United States, Italy and Spain. The cDNA or gDNA used as material had been derived from T cells, B-cell-depleted T cells, or PBMCs.

Germline CDR1 MDHEN, CDR2 SYDVKM. The V end was cut by 7 bases, the J end by 1 base, with 19 bases between. This CDR3 contains 16 residues. Per the original methods: Scientists estimated how many nucleated cells there were by amplifying reference gene primers. The protocol was immunoSEQ multiplex PCR, while the TCRdb copy is restricted to in-frame clones and leaves out a portion. For V, J and clone size, that table is used; D and trimming come from the DNA. In the table there are a few hundred thousand clones, about nine tenths of which are singletons. The sequence was obtained from a man aged 65-85 years with acute or convalescent COVID-19. The V and J genes are TRBV28 and TRBJ1-1; tentatively, D is TRBD1 (6 bases). What was sequenced was peripheral blood. The CDR3 here is CASKNRVSLWNTEAFF. The CDR3 bases are TGTGCCAGCAAGAACAGGGTCTCCCTTTGGAACACTGAAGCTTTCTTT.